Each of the 26 T cell receptor beta chains below was sequenced from the same sample in a study of PD-1 blockade in classical Hodgkin lymphoma. Assay: immunoSEQ multiplex PCR; the TCRdb copy retains only in-frame clones and omits some. The repertoire consists of 95,000 to 120,000 clones, with about 88% occurring once and the leading ten covering 15% to 20%. Every one of the patients relapsed after autologous stem cell transplantation (brentuximab vedotin exposure was variable). The sample here was peripheral blood mononuclear cells (PBMCs), taken before the second cycle of nivolumab. All receptors come from a human donor with classical Hodgkin lymphoma.

The CDR3 spells CASSVDTGETGELFF. CDR3 DNA sequence: TGTGCCAGCAGCGTAGACACGGGAGAAACCGGGGAGCTGTTTTTT. The chain uses TRBV9 and TRBJ2-2; D might be TRBD2 (6 bases). This CDR3 comprises 15 residues. Germline CDR1 is SGDLS and CDR2 is YYNGEE. V lost 0 bases and J 5 bases, leaving 11 bases between the germline ends.

The chain recombines TRBV10-2 with TRBJ2-7; perhaps TRBD1 as D (5 bases). The CDR3 has 13 amino acids. Between the trimmed V and J ends, which lost 3 bases and 7 bases, there was a span of 13 bases. The germline gives CDR1 WSHSY, CDR2 SAAADI. In DNA, the CDR3 is TGCGCCAGCAGTGATCCGGACAAGAAAGAGCAGTACTTC. It is translated as CASSDPDKKEQYF.

This chain links TRBV10-1 with TRBJ1-1; D not resolved. V lost 0 bases and J lost 1, with 6 bases in between. Germline V lookup: CDR1 WNHNN, CDR2 SYGVQD (reference sequence). The CDR3 is made up of 14 amino acids. The CDR3 here is CASSESAGNTEAFF. The DNA for the CDR3 is TGCGCCAGCAGTGAGTCCGCGGGGAACACTGAAGCTTTCTTT.

V is TRBV27 and J is TRBJ2-7, with D possibly called TRBD1 or TRBD2 (5 bases each). The CDR3 runs to 13 residues. The V gene lost 5 bases and the J gene lost 3 bases, with 11 bases spanning the gap. Germline loops: CDR1 MNHEY, CDR2 SMNVEV (reference sequence). The CDR3 sequence is CASSLGAYYEQYF. CDR3 DNA: TGTGCCAGCAGTCTCGGGGCCTACTACGAGCAGTACTTC.

This sequence joins TRBV29-1 and TRBJ2-1; 8 bases fit TRBD2. V lost 2 bases, J lost 7 bases, and 7 bases stayed unmatched. Germline V gene lookup returns CDR1 SQVTM and CDR2 ANQGSEA. This CDR3 has 14 residues. The CDR3 region is CSVELPGLDNEQFF. The CDR3 DNA sequence: TGCAGCGTTGAACTACCGGGACTAGATAATGAGCAGTTCTTC.

The rearrangement joins TRBV7-9 to TRBJ2-7; no clear D gene. CDR3 length equals 15 residues. The V end was cut by 1 base, the J end by 7 bases, with 17 bases between. The germline V gene has CDR1 SEHNR and CDR2 FQNEAQ (reference sequence). The CDR3 sequence is CASSLEGLGWKEQYF. DNA of the CDR3: TGTGCCAGCAGCTTAGAGGGATTGGGGTGGAAGGAGCAGTACTTC.

The V and J genes are TRBV7-2 and TRBJ1-1, with D hard to call. CDR3 length: 14 amino acids. The germline CDR1 and CDR2 sequences are SGHTA and FQGNSA. The V end lost 5 bases, the J end lost 7 bases, and 17 bases lay between the germline ends. The CDR3 nucleotides are TGTGCCAGCAGCCTCACCCGGGCAGCCGATGAAGCTTTCTTT. It codes for CASSLTRAADEAFF.

The chain joins TRBV10-3 to TRBJ2-5, with D hard to call. CDR3 length equals 13 residues. V was shortened by 7 bases and J by 1 base, with 10 bases between the two germline ends. Germline CDR1 and CDR2: ENHRY and SYGVKD. The CDR3 loop is CAIKNPLQETQYF. The CDR3 coding sequence is TGTGCCATCAAGAACCCTCTCCAAGAGACCCAGTACTTC.

This clone was detected a few times. The CDR3 loop reads CASSPTKMSSYEQYF. DNA for the CDR3: TGCGCCAGCAGCCCCACTAAGATGAGCTCCTACGAGCAGTACTTC. This chain uses TRBV4-1 with TRBJ2-7; D gene ambiguous. V lost 4 bases and J lost 0, with 13 bases in between. Germline V gene lookup returns CDR1 MGHRA and CDR2 YSYEKL. This CDR3 is built from 15 residues.

The chain couples TRBV6-5 to TRBJ2-7, with 7 bases fitting TRBD1. With V trimmed by 6 bases and J by 4 bases, 3 bases remained unmatched. CDR1 is MNHEY and CDR2 is SVGAGI in the germline V gene. The CDR3 totals 12 residues. CDR3 sequence: CASRQGMYEQYF. The CDR3 DNA reads as TGTGCCAGCAGACAGGGGATGTACGAGCAGTACTTC.

In regard to this clone: The junction departs from germline at one end; a sequencing error may be responsible. The chain combines TRBV18 with TRBJ1-5, with 7 positions matching TRBD1. Germline V gene lookup returns CDR1 KGHSH and CDR2 LQKENI. This CDR3 has 14 amino acids. CDR3 amino acids: CASSPGGGNQPQHF. The CDR3 bases are TGTGCCAGCTCACCAGGAGGGGGCAACCAGCCCCAGCATTTT. Full variable domain (outside the CDR3, taken from reference TRBV18 and TRBJ1-5): NAGVMQNPRHLVRRRGQEARLRCSPMKGHSHVYWYRQLPEEGLKFMVYLQKENIIDESGMPKERFSAEFPKEGPSILRIQQVVRGDSAAYFCASSPGGGNQPQHFGDGTRLSIL.

V and J are TRBV11-2 and TRBJ2-3; 10 positions agree with TRBD1. The CDR3 covers 14 residues. The V segment lost 3 bases and the J segment 5 bases; nucleotides outside the gene matches: 2. Germline CDR1 and CDR2: SGHAT and FQNNGV. The CDR3 sequence: CASSFGTGEDTQYF. The CDR3 DNA reads TGTGCCAGCAGCTTCGGGACAGGGGAAGATACGCAGTATTTT.

In its sample, this clone was seen once. The genes are TRBV6-5 and TRBJ2-7; 10 bases match TRBD2. V was pared by 6 bases and J by 2 bases, with 4 bases of the junction left unmatched. This CDR3 has 14 amino acids. Germline lookup yields CDR1 MNHEY and CDR2 SVGAGI. In nucleotides, the CDR3 is TGTGCCAGCAGGAGGACTAGCGGTGCCTACGAGCAGTACTTC. Translating it yields CASRRTSGAYEQYF.

This chain joins TRBV4-2 and TRBJ2-3; no reliable D call. The germline V gene has CDR1 LGHNA and CDR2 YNFKEQ. Between the trimmed V and J ends, which lost 1 base and 6 bases, there was a span of 11 bases. This CDR3 is 14 amino acids long. CDR3 DNA: TGTGCCAGCAGCCAAGGACAAACCGCGGATACGCAGTATTTT. Translating gives CASSQGQTADTQYF.

This rearrangement joins TRBV6-5 to TRBJ2-5; D uncertain. V shed 2 bases and J shed 2 bases, with 9 bases lying between them. The CDR3 consists of 14 residues. Germline V gene data show CDR1 as MNHEY and CDR2 as SVGAGI. CDR3 nucleotides: TGTGCCAGCAGTTACCTGCCAACACAAGAGACCCAGTACTTC. It encodes CASSYLPTQETQYF.

The chain recombines TRBV5-1 with TRBJ1-2; D is undetermined. CDR3 size: 15 residues. Germline values: CDR1 SGHRS, CDR2 YFSETQ. Trimming shortened V by 3 bases and J by 6 bases, and 18 bases separated the two germline ends. CDR3 nucleotide sequence: TGCGCCAGCAGCTGGCAGGTAGGGCCAGAGGATGGCTACACCTTC. Encoded protein: CASSWQVGPEDGYTF.

The rearrangement uses TRBV20-1 and TRBJ1-2; D might be TRBD1 (5 bases). The V gene's germline CDR1 is DFQATT and CDR2 SNEGSKA (reference sequence). V dropped 6 bases and J dropped 8 bases, with 13 bases sitting between them. The CDR3 runs 11 residues. CDR3 sequence (DNA): TGCAGTGCCTCCCCAGGGCGAGGCTACACCTTC. Residues: CSASPGRGYTF.

The chain joins TRBV18 to TRBJ1-4; tentatively, D is TRBD1 (5 bases). This CDR3 comprises 16 residues. V was trimmed by 2 bases and J by 2 bases, leaving 12 bases between them. Germline V CDR1 and CDR2: KGHSH, LQKENI. The CDR3 region has the DNA TGTGCCAGCTCACCAAGAGGGACCTCGACTAATGAAAAACTGTTTTTT. Its protein product is CASSPRGTSTNEKLFF.

CDR3 protein: CARTSPGRTSTDTQYF. For the CDR3, the DNA is TGTGCCCGAACATCACCCGGGAGGACGAGCACAGATACGCAGTATTTT. The chain recombines TRBV30 with TRBJ2-3, with TRBD2 matching 7 bases. Per germline, CDR1 GTSNPN and CDR2 SVGIG (reference sequence). CDR3 size: 16 residues. V was pared by 8 bases and J by 0 bases, with 14 bases of the junction left unmatched.

The gene calls are TRBV30 and TRBJ2-5; D may be TRBD2 (6 bases). Trimming took off 3 bases at V and 1 base at J, with 9 bases between the two ends. This CDR3 is 13 amino acids long. Per the germline V gene, CDR1 is GTSNPN and CDR2 is SVGIG (reference sequence). CDR3 region: CAWRGDSQETQYF. CDR3 bases: TGTGCCTGGAGGGGGGACTCCCAAGAGACCCAGTACTTC.

The chain combines TRBV4-2 with TRBJ2-1, with D tentatively TRBD1 (5 bases). From germline, CDR1 is LGHNA and CDR2 YNFKEQ. Trimming took off 0 bases at V and 6 bases at J, with 9 bases between the two ends. The CDR3 covers 14 residues. The DNA for the CDR3 is TGTGCCAGCAGCCAAGATCCACAGGTCAATGAGCAGTTCTTC. It specifies CASSQDPQVNEQFF.

The CDR3 loop is CASSETGLRGAFF. CDR3 nucleotides: TGTGCCAGCAGTGAGACGGGATTGAGGGGCGCTTTCTTT. V gene TRBV6-5 combines with J gene TRBJ1-1, with D possibly being TRBD1 (5 bases). This CDR3 has 13 residues. The germline V and J ends were trimmed by 5 bases and 11 bases, with 18 bases remaining between them. Germline V CDR1 and CDR2: MNHEY, SVGAGI.

This clone was seen just once. The chain joins TRBV7-2 to TRBJ2-1; D possibly corresponds to TRBD2 (5 bases). The CDR3 is made up of 18 amino acids. With 3 bases removed from V and 0 bases from J, the gap between germline ends came to 18 bases. Germline lookup yields CDR1 SGHTA and CDR2 FQGNSA. The CDR3 DNA sequence: TGTGCCAGCAGCTTCAACACAGACTACCTTAGCTCCTACAATGAGCAGTTCTTC. This sequence encodes CASSFNTDYLSSYNEQFF.

This rearrangement joins TRBV29-1 to TRBJ2-1; D might be TRBD2 (5 bases). Looked up from germline, CDR1 is SQVTM and CDR2 is ANQGSEA. The CDR3 has 15 residues. The germline V and J ends were trimmed by 4 bases and 2 bases, with 15 bases remaining between them. The CDR3 protein is CSVGGEQLTYNEQFF. The CDR3 DNA reads as TGCAGCGTTGGGGGAGAGCAGCTAACCTACAATGAGCAGTTCTTC.

The chain joins TRBV10-1 to TRBJ2-3, with 10 bases that match TRBD2. Trimming removed 4 bases from V and 2 bases from J; junction bases left unmatched: 6. This CDR3 is 16 amino acids long. The germline V gene has CDR1 WNHNN and CDR2 SYGVQD (reference sequence). DNA of the CDR3: TGCGCCAGCAGTGGAGGGCTAGCGGGGGCCACAGATACGCAGTATTTT. Its translation: CASSGGLAGATDTQYF.

The chain uses TRBV2 and TRBJ1-1; the D gene is possibly TRBD1 (5 bases). V lost 3 bases to trimming and J lost 2 bases, with 10 bases between them. CDR1 is SNHLY and CDR2 is FYNNEI in the germline V gene. This CDR3 is 14 amino acids long. The CDR3 region is CASSDRVFNTEAFF. The CDR3 DNA follows: TGTGCCAGCAGTGACAGGGTATTCAACACTGAAGCTTTCTTT.